The next 10 T cell receptor beta chains were all read from a single sample in a study of T-cell reconstitution after alpha-beta-depleted transplantation in children. Unique molecular identifiers were used to barcode this TCRbeta library. TCRdb itself ran the PCR reads through MiXCR, one entry per CDR3 protein. The sample holds about 500,000 distinct CDR3 sequences; around a third are singletons and the top ten take 2% to 2.5%. The sequenced sample was PBMCs from the stem cell graft donor, obtained from the stem cell graft. The receptors here all came from a human donor who donated a stem cell graft to a child with aplastic anemia.

The rearrangement links TRBV7-4 to TRBJ2-1, with D uncertain. Germline V gives CDR1 SGHVT, CDR2 SQSDAQ. The CDR3 length is 12 residues. Trimming left V 6 bases short and J 6 bases short, with 9 bases between. In nucleotides, the CDR3 is TGTGCCAGCAGTTATGGTCGCAATGAGCAGTTCTTC. This encodes CASSYGRNEQFF.

This chain uses TRBV9 with TRBJ2-5, with 9 bases that match TRBD1. The CDR3 has 16 residues. V was pared by 0 bases and J by 5 bases, with 8 bases of the junction left unmatched. Germline-derived CDR1 and CDR2 are SGDLS and YYNGEE. The CDR3 nucleotides read TGTGCCAGCAGCGTAGACGGGACAGGGTCGGGGGAGACCCAGTACTTC. Amino acid sequence: CASSVDGTGSGETQYF.

Notes on this clonotype: A junction boundary mismatches the germline segment, possibly from a read error. V gene TRBV6-5 combines with J gene TRBJ1-1; 7 nucleotides line up with TRBD1. The CDR3 sequence is 16 residues long. The germline CDR1 and CDR2 sequences are MNHEY and SVGAGI. CDR3 bases: TGTGCCAGCAGTTATTTCTCGATTGGCAGGGGGTTTGAATCTTTCTTT. This gives the protein CASSYFSIGRGFESFF.

The V gene is TRBV19, the J gene TRBJ2-3, with D tentatively TRBD1 (5 bases). The germline V gene encodes CDR1 LNHDA and CDR2 SQIVND (reference sequence). CDR3 length: 16 amino acids. V was trimmed by 5 bases and J by 2 bases, leaving 17 bases between them. DNA for the CDR3: TGTGCCAGTAGTCTTCAACCTAGGGGAACCACAGATACGCAGTATTTT. This gives the protein CASSLQPRGTTDTQYF.

This clonotype was seen more than once but under ten times. The rearrangement uses TRBV9 and TRBJ2-5; a possible D gene is TRBD2 (5 bases). The V end lost 0 bases, the J end lost 1 base, and 13 bases lay between the germline ends. Germline lookup yields CDR1 SGDLS and CDR2 YYNGEE. This CDR3 contains 16 residues. CDR3 nucleotides: TGTGCCAGCAGCGTAGCCCCGAGGGCTACCCAAGAGACCCAGTACTTC. It yields the protein CASSVAPRATQETQYF.

A single count supports this clonotype. An end of the junction does not agree with germline; a read error may underlie this. V is TRBV20-1 and J is TRBJ1-1, with D perhaps TRBD1 (5 bases). CDR1 and CDR2 from the germline V gene are DFQATT and SNEGSKA (reference sequence). There are 13 residues in the CDR3. CDR3 nucleotide sequence: TGCAGTGCATTCTCCGGGGCCCGCTCTGAAACTTTCTTT. This gives the protein CSAFSGARSETFF.

V usage is TRBV7-2 and J usage is TRBJ2-5; 11 nucleotides agree with TRBD2. CDR1 and CDR2 from the germline V gene are SGHTA and FQGNSA. Trimming removed 1 base from V and 1 base from J; junction bases left unmatched: 2. This CDR3 is 16 amino acids long. The CDR3 spells CASSLVAGGPQETQYF. CDR3 in DNA: TGTGCCAGCAGCTTAGTAGCGGGAGGGCCCCAAGAGACCCAGTACTTC.

In its sample, this clonotype was seen a few times. This rearrangement joins TRBV28 to TRBJ2-1; D unclear. Germline V CDR1 and CDR2: MDHEN, SYDVKM. The CDR3 is made up of 12 amino acids. V gave up 4 bases and J gave up 5 bases, with 6 bases separating them. CDR3 amino acids: CASSYADNEQFF. Here the CDR3 DNA reads TGTGCCAGCAGTTATGCCGACAATGAGCAGTTCTTC.

The rearrangement uses TRBV7-2 and TRBJ2-1; no reliable D call. Per germline, CDR1 SGHTA and CDR2 FQGNSA. This CDR3 is 18 amino acids long. V lost 0 bases, J lost 4 bases, and 19 bases lay in between. CDR3 amino acids: CASSLADPTLTPYNEQFF. The DNA for the CDR3 is TGTGCCAGCAGCTTAGCCGACCCTACCTTGACCCCTTACAATGAGCAGTTCTTC.

This clonotype was detected only a few times. The V gene is TRBV5-1, the J gene TRBJ2-3; 8 bases match TRBD2. After removal of 4 bases from V and 0 bases from J, the junction contained 7 bases not matched to a gene. Germline V gene lookup returns CDR1 SGHRS and CDR2 YFSETQ. The CDR3 length is 16 residues. The CDR3 DNA is TGCGCCAGCAGCCCTGTGGCGGGAGGCAGCACAGATACGCAGTATTTT. Its protein is CASSPVAGGSTDTQYF.